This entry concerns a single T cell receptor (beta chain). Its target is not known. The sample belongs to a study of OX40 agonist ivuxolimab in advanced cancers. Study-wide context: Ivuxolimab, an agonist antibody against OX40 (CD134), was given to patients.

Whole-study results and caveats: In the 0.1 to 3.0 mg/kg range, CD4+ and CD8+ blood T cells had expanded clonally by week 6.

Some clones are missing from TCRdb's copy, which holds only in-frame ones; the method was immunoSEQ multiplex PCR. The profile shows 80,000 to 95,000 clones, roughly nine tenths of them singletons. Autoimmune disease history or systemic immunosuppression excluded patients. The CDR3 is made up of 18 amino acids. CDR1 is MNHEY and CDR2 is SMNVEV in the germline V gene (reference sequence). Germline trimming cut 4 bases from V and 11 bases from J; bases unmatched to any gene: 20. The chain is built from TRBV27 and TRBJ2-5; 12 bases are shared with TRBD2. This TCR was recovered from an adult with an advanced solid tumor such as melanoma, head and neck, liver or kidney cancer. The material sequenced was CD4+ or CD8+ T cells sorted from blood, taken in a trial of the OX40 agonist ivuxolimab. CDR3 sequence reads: CASSSKPPLAGGLLEQYF. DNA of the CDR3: TGTGCCAGCAGTTCCAAACCACCCCTAGCGGGAGGGCTGTTAGAGCAGTACTTC.